This note documents a single T cell receptor beta chain sequence. TCRdb keeps only in-frame clones here, not all; method: immunoSEQ multiplex PCR. The sample includes under 200,000 clones, around 80% seen only once; the top ten take roughly an eighth. The CDR3 is 14 residues long. Germline-derived CDR1 and CDR2 are SGDLS and YYNGEE. Between the trimmed V and J ends, which lost 0 bases and 6 bases, there was a span of 11 bases. The data stem from a study of blood T cell repertoires in COVID-19. Study context: Samples taken during acute and convalescent COVID-19 were collected in the United States, Italy and Spain. Sample material is recorded as cDNA or gDNA derived from T cells, B-cell-depleted T cells, or PBMCs.

The receptor comes from a man aged 30-40 years with active or convalescent COVID-19. This chain uses TRBV9 with TRBJ2-3; weak D call: TRBD2 (5 bases). Source material: peripheral blood. The CDR3 DNA follows: TGTGCCAGCAGCGTAGCGGTTAGAGGGGATACGCAGTATTTT. This encodes CASSVAVRGDTQYF.